These 16 T cell receptor beta chains came from one sample sequenced in a study of beta chain features in type 1 diabetes. The whole isolated RNA underwent reverse transcription, so sequencing captured expressed TCRB transcripts. Using immunoSEQ multiplex PCR, the repertoire was profiled, and TCRdb retains in-frame clones only, with some absent. The repertoire holds more than 150,000 clones, approximately 9% seen once, with 2% to 3% in the top ten. Sequenced material: central memory CD4+ T cells from blood. Receptor source: a woman younger than 30 in good health.

The chain joins TRBV5-1 to TRBJ2-1, with D uncertain. Germline V CDR1 and CDR2: SGHRS, YFSETQ. Trimming shortened V by 4 bases and J by 0 bases, and 11 bases separated the two germline ends. The CDR3 loop spans 15 amino acids. In nucleotides, the CDR3 is TGCGCCAGCAGCCAAGAAGCGAGCTCCTACAATGAGCAGTTCTTC. Translating it yields CASSQEASSYNEQFF. Drawing the rest from reference TRBV5-1 and TRBJ2-1, the complete variable domain is KAGVTQTPRYLIKTRGQQVTLSCSPISGHRSVSWYQQTPGQGLQFLFEYFSETQRNKGNFPGRFSGRQFSNSRSEMNVSTLELGDSALYLCASSQEASSYNEQFFGPGTRLTVL.

V gene TRBV7-2 combines with J gene TRBJ2-1; 8 bases are shared with TRBD1. J gave up 2 bases and V 1 base, and 4 bases lay outside the gene matches. Germline assignment: CDR1 SGHTA and CDR2 FQGNSA. The length of the CDR3 is 16 residues. The CDR3 region is CASSLVSGQAYNEQFF. The CDR3 coding sequence is TGTGCCAGCAGCTTAGTATCGGGACAGGCCTACAATGAGCAGTTCTTC.

In regard to this clone: The identical CDR3 is also encoded by other nucleotide sequences in the sample. The rearrangement joins TRBV28 to TRBJ1-4; D not certain. Per germline, CDR1 MDHEN and CDR2 SYDVKM. This CDR3 has 11 amino acids. The germline V and J ends were trimmed by 6 bases and 5 bases, with 4 bases remaining between them. The CDR3 nucleotides are TGTGCCAGCAGCAGGAATGAAAAACTGTTTTTT. This codes for CASSRNEKLFF. Combining the CDR3 with reference TRBV28 and TRBJ1-4 gives the whole variable domain DVKVTQSSRYLVKRTGEKVFLECVQDMDHENMFWYRQDPGLGLRLIYFSYDVKMKEKGDIPEGYSVSREKKERFSLILESASTNQTSMYLCASSRNEKLFFGSGTQLSVL.

The gene calls are TRBV15 and TRBJ2-5; the match to TRBD1 covers 7 bases. J lost 0 bases, V lost 4 bases, and 8 bases had no gene match. Germline V CDR1 and CDR2: LNHNV, YYDKDF (reference sequence). The CDR3 length is 16 residues. CDR3 protein: CATSKLQTGNQETQYF. As DNA, the CDR3 is TGTGCCACCAGCAAACTTCAGACAGGGAACCAAGAGACCCAGTACTTC.

In its sample, this clone was seen a few times. The V and J genes are TRBV30 and TRBJ2-3; perhaps TRBD2 as D (6 bases). The CDR3 runs to 14 residues. Deletions cut 0 bases from V and 5 bases from J, with 12 bases between. Germline assignment: CDR1 GTSNPN and CDR2 SVGIG (reference sequence). The CDR3 DNA reads as TGTGCCTGGAGTGTAAAAACGGGAGAAGATACGCAGTATTTT. This codes for CAWSVKTGEDTQYF.

This clone was counted many times. The gene calls are TRBV9 and TRBJ1-2; 9 nucleotides match TRBD1. J gave up 7 bases and V 0 bases, and 4 bases lay outside the gene matches. Germline assignment: CDR1 SGDLS and CDR2 YYNGEE. The CDR3 is 14 amino acids. The CDR3 coding sequence is TGTGCCAGCAGCGTAGGAGGGACAGGGAGTGGCTACACCTTC. This codes for CASSVGGTGSGYTF.

This clone was observed a handful of times. This chain joins TRBV5-6 and TRBJ2-3; maybe TRBD2 (6 bases). Trimming pared 4 bases from V and 2 bases from J, leaving 14 bases between. Germline assignment: CDR1 SGHDT and CDR2 YYEEEE. The CDR3 is 15 residues long. CDR3 residues: CASSPGTLITDTQYF. Written as DNA, the CDR3 is TGTGCCAGCAGCCCTGGGACTTTGATCACAGATACGCAGTATTTT.

The rearrangement links TRBV7-2 to TRBJ1-5; D remains ambiguous. With 5 bases removed from V and 7 bases from J, the gap between germline ends came to 18 bases. Germline values: CDR1 SGHTA, CDR2 FQGNSA. The CDR3 has 15 amino acids. The CDR3 sequence is CASSTGALLGQPQHF. The CDR3 region has the DNA TGTGCCAGCAGCACCGGAGCCCTCTTAGGACAGCCCCAGCATTTT.

V usage is TRBV5-8 and J usage is TRBJ1-2; D gene unclear. Trimming cost V 2 bases and J 8 bases, with 10 bases left between them. CDR3 size: 12 residues. Germline lookup yields CDR1 SGHTS and CDR2 YDEGEE. The CDR3 spells CASSLTEEGYTF. For the CDR3, the DNA is TGTGCCAGCAGCTTAACGGAGGAGGGCTACACCTTC.

CDR3 DNA sequence: TGCGCCAGCAGCTTGGAAGCTGTCCAGACCCAGTACTTC. Its translation is CASSLEAVQTQYF. The gene calls are TRBV5-1 and TRBJ2-5, with D unclear. Trimming left V 0 bases short and J 6 bases short, with 9 bases between. CDR1 and CDR2 from the germline V gene are SGHRS and YFSETQ. The CDR3 is 13 residues long.

This clone was seen only a few times. The chain couples TRBV15 to TRBJ1-1; 8 bases are shared with TRBD1. This CDR3 region has 16 residues. The germline V gene encodes CDR1 LNHNV and CDR2 YYDKDF (reference sequence). Trimming removed 5 bases from V and 7 bases from J; junction bases left unmatched: 15. CDR3 in amino acids: CATSLPGAGGQGEAFF. The CDR3 DNA is TGTGCCACCAGCCTCCCGGGGGCAGGGGGCCAAGGTGAAGCTTTCTTT.

V usage is TRBV7-9 and J usage is TRBJ2-1; TRBD2 aligns across 8 bases. The CDR3 has 15 amino acids. From germline, CDR1 is SEHNR and CDR2 FQNEAQ (reference sequence). With 0 bases clipped from V and 3 bases from J, the junction kept 1 base outside the gene matches. In DNA form, the CDR3 reads TGTGCCAGCAGCTTAGCTGGGACTAGCTACAATGAGCAGTTCTTC. Translation: CASSLAGTSYNEQFF.

The chain joins TRBV5-1 to TRBJ1-5, with D maybe TRBD1 (6 bases). Trimming took off 2 bases at V and 5 bases at J, with 11 bases between the two ends. Per the germline V gene, CDR1 is SGHRS and CDR2 is YFSETQ. The CDR3 spans 14 residues. In DNA, the CDR3 is TGCGCCAGCAGCTTCTCAGGGGACGATCAGCCCCAGCATTTT. Translating it yields CASSFSGDDQPQHF.

The J gene is TRBJ1-1, the V gene TRBV5-8; TRBD1 aligns across 12 bases. Germline assignment: CDR1 SGHTS and CDR2 YDEGEE. The CDR3 has 15 residues. V shed 3 bases and J 4 bases; nucleotides not matched to a gene: 4. The CDR3 reads CASSSGQGAPTEAFF. DNA of the CDR3: TGTGCCAGCAGCTCGGGACAGGGGGCTCCCACTGAAGCTTTCTTT.

The rearrangement links TRBV18 to TRBJ2-1; 7 positions match TRBD1. Trimming removed 2 bases from V and 8 bases from J; junction bases left unmatched: 9. The V gene's germline CDR1 is KGHSH and CDR2 LQKENI. The CDR3 totals 15 residues. CDR3 sequence (DNA): TGTGCCAGCTCACCATACAGGGGAGAGGCTGATGAGCAGTTCTTC. This sequence encodes CASSPYRGEADEQFF.

As to this clone: Other DNA sequences within the sample encode an identical CDR3. The chain links TRBV6-5 to TRBJ1-1, with D perhaps matching TRBD1 (6 bases). Looked up from germline, CDR1 is MNHEY and CDR2 is SVGAGI. This CDR3 has 14 residues. V was clipped by 0 bases and J by 1 base, with 6 bases between them. The CDR3 DNA reads TGTGCCAGCAGTTACTCGACAGGGAACACTGAAGCTTTCTTT. Its translation: CASSYSTGNTEAFF.